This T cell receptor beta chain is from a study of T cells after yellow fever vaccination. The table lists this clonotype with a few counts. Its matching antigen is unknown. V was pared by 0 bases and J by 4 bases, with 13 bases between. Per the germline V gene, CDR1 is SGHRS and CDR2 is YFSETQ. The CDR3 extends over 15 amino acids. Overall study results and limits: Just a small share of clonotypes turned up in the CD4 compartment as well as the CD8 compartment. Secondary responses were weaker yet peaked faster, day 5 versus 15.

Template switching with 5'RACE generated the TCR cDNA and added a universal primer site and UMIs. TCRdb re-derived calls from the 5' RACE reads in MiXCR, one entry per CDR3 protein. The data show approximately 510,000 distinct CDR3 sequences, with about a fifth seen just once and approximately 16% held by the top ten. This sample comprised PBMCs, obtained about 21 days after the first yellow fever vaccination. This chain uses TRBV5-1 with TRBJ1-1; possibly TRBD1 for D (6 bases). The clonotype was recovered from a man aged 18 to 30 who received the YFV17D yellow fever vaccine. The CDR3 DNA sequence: TGCGCCAGCAGCTTGGGGGCAGGGGCCGGCACTGAAGCTTTCTTT. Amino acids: CASSLGAGAGTEAFF.